These 12 T cell receptor beta chains were sequenced from one sample in a study of Tregs in tolerant kidney transplant recipients (dated by TCRdb to between 2018 and 2021). The time point label, as the study defines it: blood sample drawn before combined kidney and bone marrow transplant. Receptor libraries were prepared by the immunoSEQ multiplex PCR assay. TCRdb mirrors the immuneACCESS table, restricted to in-frame sequences. Some clones are absent from its copies; in checked studies, under half trace to an unresolved V gene, and the reason for the others is unknown. This sample gives approximately 67,000 clones in total; 80% to 95% of them show up just once. The ten largest clonotypes hold roughly 9.8% of the sample. The input for sequencing was CD8+ T cells from blood, taken before the transplant. Source of these receptors: a human donor who received a combined kidney and bone marrow transplant.

The chain couples TRBV25-1 to TRBJ2-5, with D unclear. Germline loops: CDR1 MGHDK, CDR2 SYGVNS. Trimming removed 6 bases at V and 7 bases at J, with 15 bases between. There are 13 residues in the CDR3. In nucleotides, the CDR3 is TGTGCCAGCAGCACCCCGGGTTTCGGGACCCAGTACTTC. It is translated as CASSTPGFGTQYF.

The CDR3 sequence is CASSASGLIGDEQFF. In DNA, the CDR3 is TGTGCCAGCAGCGCATCGGGATTAATTGGGGATGAGCAGTTCTTC. The chain recombines TRBV9 with TRBJ2-1, with D possibly being TRBD2 (5 bases). Germline V CDR1 and CDR2: SGDLS, YYNGEE. The V and J ends lost 3 bases and 8 bases respectively, with 18 bases between them. This CDR3 comprises 15 residues.

The J gene is TRBJ2-5, the V gene TRBV7-6; TRBD2 agrees at 10 bases. Germline-derived CDR1 and CDR2 are SGHVS and FNYEAQ. This CDR3 has 17 residues. V shed 7 bases and J 2 bases; nucleotides not matched to a gene: 13. In DNA form, the CDR3 reads TGTGCCAGCACCCGGGCCTCTAGCGGGAGAGGTCAAGAGACCCAGTACTTC. This encodes CASTRASSGRGQETQYF.

This clone was detected once. The rearrangement uses TRBV5-1 and TRBJ2-3; TRBD2 aligns across 11 bases. Unmatched junction bases numbered 6, after V lost 1 base and J lost 5 bases. This CDR3 spans 16 amino acids. Germline assignment: CDR1 SGHRS and CDR2 YFSETQ. Here the CDR3 reads CASSLISGGALDTQYF. In DNA form, the CDR3 reads TGCGCCAGCAGCTTGATTAGCGGGGGGGCTTTAGATACGCAGTATTTT.

This chain connects TRBV7-3 to TRBJ1-1; a possible D gene is TRBD1 (5 bases). Between the trimmed V and J ends, which lost 2 bases and 8 bases, there was a span of 18 bases. The CDR3 loop spans 15 amino acids. CDR1 is SGHTA and CDR2 is FQGTGA in the germline V gene. In nucleotides, the CDR3 is TGTGCCAGCAGCTTACCCAACCTGGGGGAGGCAGAAGCTTTCTTT. Translated: CASSLPNLGEAEAFF.

In DNA, the CDR3 is TGTGCCAGCAGTTGGGCCGGGGGGGGTCCCCATAGCTACGAGCAGTACTTC. Translation: CASSWAGGGPHSYEQYF. This chain connects TRBV27 to TRBJ2-7; 8 nucleotides agree with TRBD2. CDR1 and CDR2 from the germline V gene are MNHEY and SMNVEV (reference sequence). The CDR3 runs to 17 residues. V gave up 4 bases and J gave up 3 bases; unmatched junction bases: 14.

The CDR3 spells CATSRKTRLTDTQYF. DNA of the CDR3: TGTGCCACCAGCAGGAAGACTAGACTCACAGATACGCAGTATTTT. This chain links TRBV15 with TRBJ2-3; a possible D gene is TRBD2 (6 bases). The germline V gene encodes CDR1 LNHNV and CDR2 YYDKDF (reference sequence). V was shortened by 3 bases and J by 2 bases, with 12 bases between the two germline ends. CDR3 size: 15 residues. Combining the CDR3 with reference TRBV15 and TRBJ2-3 gives the whole variable domain DAMVIQNPRYQVTQFGKPVTLSCSQTLNHNVMYWYQQKSSQAPKLLFHYYDKDFNNEADTPDNFQSRRPNTSFCFLDIRSPGLGDTAMYLCATSRKTRLTDTQYFGPGTRLTVL.

The chain has TRBV27 and TRBJ1-5; D is perhaps TRBD1 (6 bases). The germline V gene encodes CDR1 MNHEY and CDR2 SMNVEV (reference sequence). The CDR3 loop spans 14 amino acids. Trimming removed 3 bases from V and 3 bases from J, with 9 bases in between. This CDR3 reads CASSFRGINQPQHF. Here the CDR3 DNA reads TGTGCCAGCAGTTTCAGGGGTATCAATCAGCCCCAGCATTTT.

This clone was counted between two and nine times. V is TRBV6-1 and J is TRBJ1-4; 9 bases are a match to TRBD1. The length of the CDR3 is 14 residues. V was clipped by 6 bases and J by 8 bases; unmatched bases: 7. Germline-derived CDR1 and CDR2 are MNHNS and SASEGT. In nucleotides, the CDR3 is TGTGCCAGCAGAGCCGGGACAGGGAGCGAAAAACTGTTTTTT. This sequence encodes CASRAGTGSEKLFF.

This clone was recorded once. V and J are TRBV5-6 and TRBJ2-1; 12 nucleotides agree with TRBD1. The length of the CDR3 is 15 residues. Germline V gives CDR1 SGHDT, CDR2 YYEEEE. With V trimmed by 5 bases and J by 3 bases, 3 bases remained unmatched. The CDR3 DNA is TGTGCCAGCAGTGGGACAGGGGGCCTCTACAATGAGCAGTTCTTC. Encoded protein: CASSGTGGLYNEQFF.

The J gene is TRBJ1-6, the V gene TRBV15; D gene ambiguous. The length of the CDR3 is 15 residues. Trimming left V 1 base short and J 6 bases short, with 10 bases between. The germline gives CDR1 LNHNV, CDR2 YYDKDF (reference sequence). CDR3 coding DNA: TGTGCCACCAGCAGAGTTTGGGCGATTAATTCACCCCTCCACTTT. Its protein product is CATSRVWAINSPLHF.

The chain joins TRBV4-1 to TRBJ2-2; 7 nucleotides line up with TRBD2. J gave up 4 bases and V 1 base, and 0 bases lay outside the gene matches. This CDR3 has 14 amino acids. Germline assignment: CDR1 MGHRA and CDR2 YSYEKL. This CDR3 is CASSQGEGTGELFF. The DNA of the CDR3 is TGCGCCAGCAGCCAAGGGGAGGGCACCGGGGAGCTGTTTTTT.